The 7 T cell receptor beta chains in this list originate from one sample, sequenced in a study of T cell responses to AZD1222 COVID-19 vaccine. Data came from immunoSEQ multiplex PCR; TCRdb stores just in-frame clones and leaves some out. Among 150,000 to 200,000 clones, about 92% were seen once, and the ten largest hold around 2.3%. The sample consisted of peripheral blood, taken on day 0 of AZD1222 vaccination. Every receptor here comes from an adult in good health.

The chain recombines TRBV9 with TRBJ1-6; 7 bases are shared with TRBD1. V gave up 6 bases and J gave up 7 bases; unmatched junction bases: 7. Per germline, CDR1 SGDLS and CDR2 YYNGEE. The CDR3 spans 14 residues. For the CDR3, the DNA is TGTGCCAGCAAATCCGGGACAGAGAATTCACCCCTCCACTTT. Amino acids: CASKSGTENSPLHF.

V gene TRBV5-1 combines with J gene TRBJ1-5; tentative D call: TRBD1 (6 bases). The CDR3 consists of 13 residues. Germline CDR1 and CDR2: SGHRS and YFSETQ. V was shortened by 2 bases and J by 5 bases, with 8 bases between the two germline ends. Here the CDR3 DNA reads TGCGCCAGCAGCTTTGGGGGGCATCAGCCCCAGCATTTT. Translation gives CASSFGGHQPQHF.

This clone appeared a single time. The chain uses TRBV4-1 and TRBJ2-3, with 10 positions matching TRBD2. The CDR3 is made up of 16 amino acids. With V trimmed by 3 bases and J by 5 bases, 8 bases remained unmatched. Germline V gene sequence: CDR1 MGHRA, CDR2 YSYEKL. The CDR3 nucleotides read TGCGCCAGCAGCCACCTGACTAGCGGGTTGGGAGATACGCAGTATTTT. This gives the protein CASSHLTSGLGDTQYF.

The CDR3 is CASKDRENSPLHF. CDR3 sequence (DNA): TGCGCCAGCAAGGACAGGGAGAATTCACCCCTCCACTTT. This chain connects TRBV10-2 to TRBJ1-6; 8 bases match TRBD1. The CDR3 is 13 amino acids. The ends lost 7 bases at V and 7 bases at J; junction bases unmatched: 3. Germline loops: CDR1 WSHSY, CDR2 SAAADI.

The V call is TRBV5-1, the J call TRBJ2-3, with D possibly being TRBD1 (6 bases). V gave up 5 bases and J gave up 2 bases, with 15 bases separating them. Germline assignment: CDR1 SGHRS and CDR2 YFSETQ. There are 15 residues in the CDR3. CDR3 sequence (DNA): TGCGCCAGCAGTATGGACAGAGACTTCACAGATACGCAGTATTTT. Protein: CASSMDRDFTDTQYF.

The J gene is TRBJ2-7, the V gene TRBV30; D call uncertain. Between the trimmed V and J ends, which lost 1 base and 3 bases, there was a span of 7 bases. The CDR3 spans 12 residues. Germline values: CDR1 GTSNPN, CDR2 SVGIG (reference sequence). CDR3 in DNA: TGTGCCTGGAGTGGGACCTACTACGAGCAGTACTTC. Translated: CAWSGTYYEQYF.

The rearrangement uses TRBV6-9 and TRBJ1-1; unclear D gene. CDR3 length equals 10 residues. Trimming took off 11 bases at V and 2 bases at J, with 6 bases between the two ends. The germline V gene encodes CDR1 MNHGY and CDR2 SVAAGI. For the CDR3, the DNA is TGTGCCGGGGTTAACACTGAAGCTTTCTTT. It codes for CAGVNTEAFF.